The 18 T cell receptor beta chains given below trace back to one sample, sequenced in a study of Ad26.COV2.S vaccination and SARS-CoV-2 variants. Stated treatment: 19 received Ad26.COV2.S at low or high dose, single or two shots; 5 received placebo; per-sample allocation not given. Collection of samples fell on day 63 after the first vaccine or placebo injection. Here immunoSEQ multiplex PCR was the method, and the copy in TCRdb shows in-frame clones only, minus some. This table has 440,000 or so clones, roughly 87% appearing once. Sequencing was performed on peripheral blood, taken in a trial of Ad26.COV2.S vaccine versus placebo. Receptors originate from a person between 18 and 60 years old who received the Ad26.COV2.S COVID-19 vaccine or a placebo.

V usage is TRBV7-9 and J usage is TRBJ1-2; D is undetermined. Trimming stripped 4 bases from V and 3 bases from J, with 9 bases between. The CDR3 covers 13 residues. Germline CDR1 SEHNR, CDR2 FQNEAQ (reference sequence). The CDR3 spells CASSSTGDYGYTF. The CDR3 DNA sequence: TGTGCCAGCAGCTCCACGGGAGACTATGGCTACACCTTC.

The chain has TRBV7-9 and TRBJ1-1; TRBD1 agrees at 8 bases. The junction had 2 bases not matched to a gene; V was cut back by 1 base and J by 1 base. This CDR3 comprises 15 residues. The germline V gene has CDR1 SEHNR and CDR2 FQNEAQ (reference sequence). The CDR3 spells CASSLGTGTNTEAFF. CDR3 nucleotide sequence: TGTGCCAGCAGCTTAGGGACAGGGACGAACACTGAAGCTTTCTTT.

This chain links TRBV7-2 with TRBJ2-7, with 9 bases aligning to TRBD1. The CDR3 length is 15 residues. V shed 4 bases and J 2 bases; nucleotides not matched to a gene: 6. Germline V lookup: CDR1 SGHTA, CDR2 FQGNSA. CDR3 sequence: CASSWWGDRAYEQYF. CDR3 nucleotides: TGTGCCAGCAGCTGGTGGGGGGACAGGGCCTACGAGCAGTACTTC.

The chain combines TRBV27 with TRBJ2-3; 7 bases agree with TRBD1. CDR1 and CDR2 (germline): MNHEY, SMNVEV (reference sequence). This CDR3 is 17 amino acids long. V dropped 5 bases and J dropped 2; count of bases not matched to a gene: 13. The CDR3 loop is CASSPRPGGSHTDTQYF. Here the CDR3 DNA reads TGTGCCAGCAGTCCAAGACCAGGGGGAAGTCACACAGATACGCAGTATTTT.

The chain has TRBV28 and TRBJ2-7; 7 nucleotides align to TRBD1. Germline assignment: CDR1 MDHEN and CDR2 SYDVKM. The CDR3 loop spans 14 amino acids. V was clipped by 7 bases and J by 4 bases; unmatched bases: 10. The CDR3 sequence: CASNSPGQKYEQYF. DNA of the CDR3: TGTGCCAGCAACTCTCCGGGACAGAAATACGAGCAGTACTTC.

The chain carries TRBV6-5 and TRBJ1-1, with D unclear. Trimming shortened V by 2 bases and J by 6 bases, and 7 bases separated the two germline ends. CDR1 is MNHEY, CDR2 SVGAGI, per germline. This CDR3 spans 12 amino acids. CDR3 protein: CASSYGRAEAFF. CDR3 DNA sequence: TGTGCCAGCAGTTACGGTAGAGCTGAAGCTTTCTTT.

The sample holds one count of this clone. The chain carries TRBV5-1 and TRBJ1-2; TRBD1 agrees at 9 bases. The CDR3 totals 14 residues. Losses at the gene ends were 6 bases for V and 4 bases for J; bases not matched to a gene: 7. CDR1 is SGHRS, CDR2 YFSETQ, per germline. CDR3: CASTPLTGGYGYTF. CDR3 sequence (DNA): TGCGCCAGCACCCCGTTGACAGGGGGCTATGGCTACACCTTC. The variable domain in full, completed from reference TRBV5-1 and TRBJ1-2, reads KAGVTQTPRYLIKTRGQQVTLSCSPISGHRSVSWYQQTPGQGLQFLFEYFSETQRNKGNFPGRFSGRQFSNSRSEMNVSTLELGDSALYLCASTPLTGGYGYTFGSGTRLTVV.

The rearrangement uses TRBV5-4 and TRBJ1-2; D unresolved. Germline V gives CDR1 SGHNT, CDR2 YYREEE (reference sequence). The CDR3 spans 13 residues. V lost 2 bases and J lost 2, with 7 bases in between. The CDR3 DNA is TGTGCCAGCAGCTTCAAGTTGAACTATGGCTACACCTTC. It is translated as CASSFKLNYGYTF.

The V call is TRBV5-1, the J call TRBJ2-7, with D possibly being TRBD1 (6 bases). This CDR3 is built from 14 residues. The V end was cut by 4 bases, the J end by 0 bases, with 11 bases between. CDR1 is SGHRS, CDR2 YFSETQ, per germline. Here the CDR3 DNA reads TGCGCCAGCAGCAGGACAGTCAGCTCCTACGAGCAGTACTTC. It encodes CASSRTVSSYEQYF.

The table lists this clone with a count of one. This chain uses TRBV2 with TRBJ1-2; D perhaps matches TRBD1 (5 bases). V lost 3 bases and J 4 bases, leaving 15 bases between the germline ends. In germline, CDR1 is SNHLY, CDR2 FYNNEI. The CDR3 extends over 15 amino acids. As DNA, the CDR3 is TGTGCCAGCAGTGACCGGGGCCCCTCGGGCTATGGCTACACCTTC. This gives the protein CASSDRGPSGYGYTF.

The CDR3 reads CATGQGKGGQPQHF. The CDR3 DNA follows: TGTGCCACCGGACAGGGGAAGGGAGGACAGCCCCAGCATTTT. This chain joins TRBV10-3 and TRBJ1-5; 9 bases line up with TRBD1. Trimming at V came to 10 bases and at J to 7 bases, leaving 11 bases not matched to a gene. Germline CDR1 ENHRY, CDR2 SYGVKD. The length of the CDR3 is 14 residues.

The chain employs TRBV6-5 and TRBJ2-5; 7 bases map to TRBD2. CDR1 and CDR2 from the germline V gene are MNHEY and SVGAGI. V shed 3 bases, J shed 2 bases, and the junction held 6 bases outside the gene matches. This CDR3 region has 15 residues. The chain's CDR3 is CASSYWASGQETQYF. In DNA, the CDR3 is TGTGCCAGCAGTTATTGGGCTAGCGGACAAGAGACCCAGTACTTC.

The chain employs TRBV6-5 and TRBJ1-1; 8 bases are shared with TRBD1. Germline V gene sequence: CDR1 MNHEY, CDR2 SVGAGI. The ends lost 5 bases at V and 1 base at J; junction bases unmatched: 6. This CDR3 spans 15 amino acids. The CDR3 DNA is TGTGCCAGCAGTCCCCGGACAGGGAAGAACACTGAAGCTTTCTTT. Protein: CASSPRTGKNTEAFF.

This clone showed up just a few times. The V and J genes are TRBV7-9 and TRBJ1-1, with TRBD1 matching 8 bases. The germline CDR1 and CDR2 sequences are SEHNR and FQNEAQ (reference sequence). V shed 3 bases, J shed 10 bases, and the junction held 10 bases outside the gene matches. This CDR3 region has 14 residues. The CDR3 spells CASSLTGVHMAAFF. CDR3 nucleotide sequence: TGTGCCAGCAGCTTGACAGGGGTTCATATGGCAGCTTTCTTT.

The rearrangement joins TRBV30 to TRBJ2-3; no firm D call. V lost 2 bases and J 4 bases, leaving 4 bases between the germline ends. CDR1 is GTSNPN, CDR2 SVGIG, per germline (reference sequence). The CDR3 runs 11 residues. The CDR3 coding sequence is TGTGCCTGGAGTTCGGCAGATACGCAGTATTTT. Translating it yields CAWSSADTQYF. The whole variable domain, filled in from reference TRBV30 and TRBJ2-3, reads SQTIHQWPATLVQPVGSPLSLECTVEGTSNPNLYWYRQAAGRGLQLLFYSVGIGQISSEVPQNLSASRPQDRQFILSSKKLLLSDSGFYLCAWSSADTQYFGPGTRLTVL.

The count of this clone is one. The chain employs TRBV11-2 and TRBJ2-5; the D gene is possibly TRBD1 (5 bases). Trimming left V 5 bases short and J 5 bases short, with 18 bases between. The V gene's germline CDR1 is SGHAT and CDR2 FQNNGV. The CDR3 extends over 15 amino acids. CDR3 nucleotide sequence: TGTGCCAGCAGCCCTTTAGGGCAGGGAAGGGAGACCCAGTACTTC. Encoded protein: CASSPLGQGRETQYF.

The chain is built from TRBV2 and TRBJ2-1; 7 bases are a match to TRBD1. The trim removed 6 bases at V and 1 base at J, leaving 6 bases unmatched. CDR1 and CDR2 from the germline V gene are SNHLY and FYNNEI. There are 15 residues in the CDR3. The CDR3 bases are TGTGCCAGCAGGAGGGACAGCAATTCCTACAATGAGCAGTTCTTC. The encoded protein is CASRRDSNSYNEQFF.

The rearrangement links TRBV11-3 to TRBJ2-2, with TRBD1 matching over 7 bases. Germline trimming cut 5 bases from V and 5 bases from J; bases unmatched to any gene: 5. CDR3 length: 14 residues. The V gene's germline CDR1 is SGHNT and CDR2 YENEEA. In nucleotides, the CDR3 is TGTGCCAGCAGCAAAACGACAGGGACCGGGGAGCTGTTTTTT. Translating gives CASSKTTGTGELFF.